These T cell receptor beta chains were read from a single sample in a study of blood T cell repertoires in COVID-19. TCRdb's copy holds only in-frame clones and misses some; the assay was immunoSEQ multiplex PCR. The table lists a few hundred thousand clones, 85% to 90% of them singletons, with about 1% in the top ten. Sequenced material: peripheral blood. The source is a woman in her thirties or forties who had recovered from COVID-19. CDR3s include the opening cysteine and the closing phenylalanine or tryptophan. D genes are given only for firm matches. Size is stated for part of the rows, as once, few or many counts, or as a class when the clone is expanded.

length: 18
size: once
J: TRBJ1-6
D: TRBD1
V: TRBV6-1
DNA: TGTGCCAGCAGTGAACCCCGCGGGGTGGGACAGAGGGATTCACCCCTCCACTTT
CDR3: CASSEPRGVGQRDSPLHF

length: 13
size: NA
J: TRBJ2-5
D: NA
V: TRBV10-3
DNA: TGTGCCATCAGGGGACTTAACCAAGAGACCCAGTACTTC
CDR3: CAIRGLNQETQYF

length: 13
size: NA
J: TRBJ2-7
D: NA
V: TRBV5-8
DNA: TGTGCCAGCAGTTTCGCAGGGGCCGGGGTGCAGTACTTC
CDR3: CASSFAGAGVQYF

length: 13
size: NA
J: TRBJ2-3
D: NA
V: TRBV20-1
DNA: TGCAGTGCTAGTTGGGGTAGCGTGGATACGCAGTATTTT
CDR3: CSASWGSVDTQYF

length: 15
size: NA
J: TRBJ1-2
D: NA
V: TRBV7-2
DNA: TGTGCCAGCAGCTTCCCCGGGGTAGGGGGCTATGGCTACACCTTC
CDR3: CASSFPGVGGYGYTF

length: 15
size: NA
J: TRBJ2-7
D: TRBD2
V: TRBV6-2/TRBV6-3
DNA: TGTGCCAGCAGTTCCCCGGGTAGCGGGAGGTACGAGCAGTACTTC
CDR3: CASSSPGSGRYEQYF

length: 16
size: NA
J: TRBJ1-1
D: NA
V: TRBV7-2
DNA: TGTGCCAGCACCCCCTGGATGAAGGGGAGGGGGACTGAAGCTTTCTTT
CDR3: CASTPWMKGRGTEAFF

length: 13
size: NA
J: TRBJ1-1
D: TRBD1
V: TRBV4-1
DNA: TGCGCCAGCAGCCAGACAGGGTTGGCTGAAGCTTTCTTT
CDR3: CASSQTGLAEAFF

length: 13
size: NA
J: TRBJ2-7
D: TRBD1
V: TRBV4-1
DNA: TGCGCCAGCAGCCAACAGGGGGCCTACGAGCAGTACTTC
CDR3: CASSQQGAYEQYF

length: 17
size: once
J: TRBJ2-3
D: TRBD2
V: TRBV4-2
DNA: TGTGCCAGCAGCCAAGATTGGGGGGAGGGCCGGGCAGATACGCAGTATTTT
CDR3: CASSQDWGEGRADTQYF

length: 11
size: NA
J: TRBJ2-1
D: NA
V: TRBV4-1
DNA: TGCGCCAGCAGCCAAGGAAAAGCCACGTTCTTC
CDR3: CASSQGKATFF

length: 17
size: NA
J: TRBJ2-2
D: TRBD2
V: TRBV5-6
DNA: TGTGCCAGCAGCTTTTTCCGGACTAGCGCGAACACCGGGGAGCTGTTTTTT
CDR3: CASSFFRTSANTGELFF

length: 15
size: NA
J: TRBJ1-3
D: NA
V: TRBV18
DNA: TGTGCCAGCTCACCACCCGCAGGGGCTGGAAACACCATATATTTT
CDR3: CASSPPAGAGNTIYF

length: 14
size: NA
J: TRBJ1-5
D: NA
V: TRBV6-5
DNA: TGTGCCAGCAGCCGTGGGGCCAGAAATCAGCCCCAGCATTTT
CDR3: CASSRGARNQPQHF

length: 14
size: NA
J: TRBJ2-1
D: TRBD2
V: TRBV4-3
DNA: TGCGCCAGCAGCTCCACTAGCGGTCTGGGGGAGCAGTTCTTC
CDR3: CASSSTSGLGEQFF

length: 16
size: NA
J: TRBJ1-2
D: NA
V: TRBV4-2
DNA: TGTGCCAGCAGCCAAGCGCCAGGGGCGGAGGTCTATGGCTACACCTTC
CDR3: CASSQAPGAEVYGYTF

length: 13
size: NA
J: TRBJ2-2
D: NA
V: TRBV19
DNA: TGTGCCAGTAGTACCGGCTGGGCTGGGGAGCTGTTTTTT
CDR3: CASSTGWAGELFF

length: 14
size: NA
J: TRBJ1-4
D: TRBD1
V: TRBV6-5
DNA: TGTGCCAGCACCACAGACAGGGTCGCGGAAAAACTGTTTTTT
CDR3: CASTTDRVAEKLFF